The source of this T cell receptor beta chain is a study of shared clonotypes between healthy human individuals. The overall study: Three plates each covered CD4 naive and memory; CD8 naive two, CD8 memory one.

Every donor was a Caucasian adult from Nashville, Tennessee. The repertoire was sequenced with immunoSEQ multiplex PCR; TCRdb's copy has only in-frame clones and lacks some. The sample shows 2 million to 2.5 million clones, approximately 95% of them seen only once. Study-level findings and limits: Naive subsets generally exceeded memory subsets in estimated richness. The generation probabilities recorded for non-shared clonotypes fell below those of clonotypes shared by all four donors.

V was clipped by 2 bases and J by 2 bases, with 14 bases between them. Germline assignment: CDR1 LGHNA and CDR2 YNFKEQ. The CDR3 is 16 residues long. As concerns this clone: The antigen is unknown.

Sequenced material: naive CD4+ T cells sorted from blood. As to subset: CD45RA+ positively selected. V is TRBV4-2 and J is TRBJ2-3; D possibly uses TRBD1 or TRBD2 (5 bases each). This receptor was obtained from a man younger than 35 in good health. The DNA for the CDR3 is TGTGCCAGCAGCCAACGAGGGGTGGCTCACACAGATACGCAGTATTTT. This sequence encodes CASSQRGVAHTDTQYF.